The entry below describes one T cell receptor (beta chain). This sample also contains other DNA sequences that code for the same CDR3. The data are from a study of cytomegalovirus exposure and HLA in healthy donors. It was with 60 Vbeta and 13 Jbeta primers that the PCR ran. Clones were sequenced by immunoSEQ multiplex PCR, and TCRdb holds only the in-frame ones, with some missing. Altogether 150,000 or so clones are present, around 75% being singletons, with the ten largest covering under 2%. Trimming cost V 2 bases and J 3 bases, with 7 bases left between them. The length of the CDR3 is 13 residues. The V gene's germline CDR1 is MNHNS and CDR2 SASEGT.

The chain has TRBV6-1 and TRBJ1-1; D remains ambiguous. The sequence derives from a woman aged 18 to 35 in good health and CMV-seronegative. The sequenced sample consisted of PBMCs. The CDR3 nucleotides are TGTGCCAGCAGTGAACGGGGAGACACTGAAGCTTTCTTT. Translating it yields CASSERGDTEAFF.